A single sample is the source of the 27 T cell receptor beta chains below, sequenced in a study of T cells after yellow fever vaccination. TCRdb called the 5' RACE reads again in MiXCR, with one record for every CDR3 protein. The data hold about 260,000 distinct CDR3 sequences, with approximately 12% observed a single time. The sequenced sample was CD4+ T cells sorted from PBMCs, obtained 45 days after the yellow fever booster vaccination. The receptors stem from a man aged 25 to 45 who received the YFV17D yellow fever vaccine.

The chain employs TRBV12-3 or TRBV12-4 and TRBJ2-3; D gene uncertain. This CDR3 has 14 amino acids. V gave up 5 bases and J gave up 2 bases, with 11 bases separating them. The CDR3 here is CASSRGGITDTQYF. The CDR3 coding sequence is TGTGCCAGCAGTCGCGGCGGTATCACAGATACGCAGTATTTT.

This clonotype was detected a few times. The chain uses TRBV10-2 and TRBJ2-3, with 9 bases that match TRBD2. V trimming: 4 bases; J trimming: 5 bases; junction bases outside the gene matches: 7. This CDR3 has 15 residues. Germline V gene lookup returns CDR1 WSHSY and CDR2 SAAADI. CDR3 residues: CASSVGSGRRDTQYF. CDR3 in DNA: TGCGCCAGCAGTGTTGGTAGCGGGAGAAGAGATACGCAGTATTTT.

There are many counts of this clonotype. The rearrangement joins TRBV20-1 to TRBJ2-3; D remains unclear. CDR3 length: 13 residues. V lost 2 bases and J lost 1, with 7 bases in between. Germline CDR1 reads DFQATT; CDR2 reads SNEGSKA (reference sequence). CDR3 loop: CSARLRGTDTQYF. CDR3 in DNA: TGCAGTGCTAGACTTAGGGGCACAGATACGCAGTATTTT.

This rearrangement joins TRBV5-6 to TRBJ1-1; the D gene is possibly TRBD1 (6 bases). CDR3 length: 14 amino acids. CDR1 is SGHDT, CDR2 YYEEEE, per germline. V lost 7 bases, J lost 2 bases, and 15 bases lay in between. CDR3 region: CASSWRGANTEAFF. The CDR3 bases are TGTGCCAGCTCCTGGAGGGGGGCTAACACTGAAGCTTTCTTT.

This clonotype was counted only a few times. V is TRBV29-1 and J is TRBJ1-1; TRBD1 agrees at 8 bases. V lost 5 bases to trimming and J lost 3 bases; unmatched junction nucleotides: 5. Germline V lookup: CDR1 SQVTM, CDR2 ANQGSEA. This CDR3 comprises 13 residues. The DNA for the CDR3 is TGCAGCGTTCGGACAGGGCAGTACACTGAAGCTTTCTTT. Protein product: CSVRTGQYTEAFF.

This clonotype was observed a handful of times. This chain links TRBV20-1 with TRBJ2-3; D call uncertain. The CDR3 runs to 15 residues. V was cut by 6 bases and J by 2 bases, with 18 bases left in between. CDR1 and CDR2 from the germline V gene are DFQATT and SNEGSKA (reference sequence). CDR3 loop: CSARFDGTYTDTQYF. CDR3 sequence (DNA): TGCAGTGCCCGATTTGACGGAACCTACACAGATACGCAGTATTTT.

This clonotype was observed at least ten times. This rearrangement joins TRBV28 to TRBJ2-3; unclear D gene. Germline values: CDR1 MDHEN, CDR2 SYDVKM. This CDR3 contains 12 residues. The ends were cut back, 4 bases at V and 5 bases at J, with 7 bases in the middle. The DNA of the CDR3 is TGTGCCAGCAGTTCCGAGATAGATACGCAGTATTTT. Translated, it gives CASSSEIDTQYF.

There are a few counts of this clonotype. The chain employs TRBV7-8 and TRBJ2-1, with TRBD1 matching 8 bases. The CDR3 covers 15 residues. The germline gives CDR1 SGHVS, CDR2 FQNEAQ. V was clipped by 1 base and J by 8 bases; unmatched bases: 7. The CDR3 spells CASSLEWTGRDEQFF. For the CDR3, the DNA is TGTGCCAGCAGCTTAGAATGGACAGGGAGAGATGAGCAGTTCTTC.

CDR3 nucleotides: TGCAGTGCTAGGGGCCCTCCGGGGTATAATCAGCCCCAGCATTTT. This gives the protein CSARGPPGYNQPQHF. The chain joins TRBV20-1 to TRBJ1-5, with D unclear. V was trimmed by 3 bases and J by 4 bases, leaving 16 bases between them. Germline V gives CDR1 DFQATT, CDR2 SNEGSKA (reference sequence). This CDR3 is 15 amino acids long.

The chain is built from TRBV24-1 and TRBJ2-1; no firm D call. In germline, CDR1 is KGHDR, CDR2 SFDVKD. The V gene lost 6 bases and the J gene lost 3 bases, with 14 bases spanning the gap. The CDR3 spans 15 residues. DNA of the CDR3: TGTGCCACCAGTAGCACGGAAACCTACTACAATGAGCAGTTCTTC. Its translation is CATSSTETYYNEQFF.

This clonotype turned up a few times. J is TRBJ2-5 and V is TRBV5-1; D is undetermined. Looked up from germline, CDR1 is SGHRS and CDR2 is YFSETQ. V lost 1 base and J 2 bases, leaving 12 bases between the germline ends. CDR3 size: 15 residues. As DNA, the CDR3 is TGCGCCAGCAGCTTGTGGTCTCCCAGGCAAGAGACCCAGTACTTC. This sequence encodes CASSLWSPRQETQYF.

A few counts support this clonotype. The genes are TRBV7-2 and TRBJ2-2, with 10 nucleotides matching TRBD2. J was trimmed by 6 bases and V by 1 base; bases with no gene match: 5. Per the germline V gene, CDR1 is SGHTA and CDR2 is FQGNSA. This CDR3 has 16 residues. The CDR3 sequence: CASSLGLLAGAGELFF. CDR3 in DNA: TGTGCCAGCAGCTTAGGTCTGCTAGCGGGAGCCGGGGAGCTGTTTTTT. Based on the CDR3 plus reference TRBV7-2 and TRBJ2-2, the full variable domain is GAGVSQSPSNKVTEKGKDVELRCDPISGHTALYWYRQSLGQGLEFLIYFQGNSAPDKSGLPSDRFSAERTGGSVSTLTIQRTQQEDSAVYLCASSLGLLAGAGELFFGEGSRLTVL.

In this sample, this clonotype turned up many times. This rearrangement joins TRBV20-1 to TRBJ2-1; possible D gene TRBD2, 6 bases. Per the germline V gene, CDR1 is DFQATT and CDR2 is SNEGSKA (reference sequence). The CDR3 sequence is 14 residues long. V was clipped by 6 bases and J by 3 bases, with 15 bases between them. The CDR3 DNA sequence: TGCAGTGCCCCGGGACTTCTGAACTACAATGAGCAGTTCTTC. Translated, it gives CSAPGLLNYNEQFF.

The V call is TRBV7-9, the J call TRBJ2-1; a weak D match, TRBD1 (7 bases). The CDR3 loop spans 15 amino acids. The V end was cut by 5 bases, the J end by 4 bases, with 15 bases between. Germline V gene lookup returns CDR1 SEHNR and CDR2 FQNEAQ (reference sequence). CDR3 sequence: CASSRPGGRYNEQFF. In DNA, the CDR3 is TGTGCCAGCAGCCGACCAGGGGGGCGGTACAATGAGCAGTTCTTC.

The genes are TRBV14 and TRBJ2-4, with TRBD2 identical over 9 bases. The CDR3 runs 16 residues. V was pared by 2 bases and J by 9 bases, with 11 bases of the junction left unmatched. Germline values: CDR1 SGHDN, CDR2 FVKESK. CDR3 amino acids: CASSQTARLAAAIQYF. The CDR3 DNA reads TGTGCCAGCAGCCAAACCGCCCGACTAGCGGCGGCCATTCAGTACTTC.

The chain couples TRBV6-5 to TRBJ2-7, with TRBD2 matching 14 bases. Germline CDR1 reads MNHEY; CDR2 reads SVGAGI. The length of the CDR3 is 19 residues. After removal of 0 bases from V and 1 base from J, the junction contained 8 bases not matched to a gene. The CDR3 here is CASSYSTGTSGRGSYEQYF. In DNA form, the CDR3 reads TGTGCCAGCAGTTACTCTACCGGGACTAGCGGGAGAGGGTCCTACGAGCAGTACTTC.

The CDR3 nucleotides are TGTGCCAGCAGCTTAGTTGGGAGCTCGGGGAGCTCCTACGAGCAGTACTTC. This translates into CASSLVGSSGSSYEQYF. The V and J genes are TRBV7-2 and TRBJ2-7, with D perhaps TRBD2 (5 bases). The V end lost 1 base, the J end lost 0 bases, and 16 bases lay between the germline ends. CDR1 SGHTA and CDR2 FQGNSA come from the germline V gene. The CDR3 totals 17 residues.

The rearrangement joins TRBV11-2 to TRBJ2-3, with D unclear. Germline V lookup: CDR1 SGHAT, CDR2 FQNNGV. The CDR3 contains 16 residues. V was pared by 5 bases and J by 3 bases, with 18 bases between. The CDR3 DNA is TGTGCCAGCAGCCCTGCAATGAGCGTTTGGACAGATACGCAGTATTTT. Amino acids: CASSPAMSVWTDTQYF. The entire variable domain, with the rest obtained from reference TRBV11-2 and TRBJ2-3, is as follows: EAGVAQSPRYKIIEKRQSVAFWCNPISGHATLYWYQQILGQGPKLLIQFQNNGVVDDSQLPKDRFSAERLKGVDSTLKIQPAKLEDSAVYLCASSPAMSVWTDTQYFGPGTRLTVL.

The gene calls are TRBV5-1 and TRBJ2-7; 9 bases match TRBD1. J gave up 5 bases and V 0 bases, and 6 bases lay outside the gene matches. This CDR3 region has 15 residues. Germline CDR1 is SGHRS and CDR2 is YFSETQ. The CDR3 is CASSLGGTGPHEQYF. The CDR3 DNA follows: TGCGCCAGCAGCTTGGGAGGGACAGGGCCCCACGAGCAGTACTTC.

This clonotype has a handful of counts. J is TRBJ2-2 and V is TRBV12-3 or TRBV12-4, with 8 bases that match TRBD1. The CDR3 has 12 residues. After removal of 8 bases from V and 8 bases from J, the junction contained 4 bases not matched to a gene. The CDR3 sequence: CASDRGIGELFF. The DNA for the CDR3 is TGTGCCAGCGACAGGGGAATAGGGGAGCTGTTTTTT.

The chain is built from TRBV7-2 and TRBJ2-1, with D possibly being TRBD2 (6 bases). Germline assignment: CDR1 SGHTA and CDR2 FQGNSA. The CDR3 loop spans 15 amino acids. Trimming removed 5 bases at V and 4 bases at J, with 15 bases between. The CDR3 sequence: CASSVAGTGYNEQFF. The CDR3 DNA is TGTGCCAGCAGCGTGGCCGGGACTGGATACAATGAGCAGTTCTTC.

Regarding this clonotype: One junction end does not reproduce the germline sequence, and a read error may be involved. The rearrangement links TRBV4-3 to TRBJ1-1, with a tentative D call TRBD1 (5 bases). This CDR3 is built from 16 residues. Germline lookup yields CDR1 LGHNA and CDR2 YSLEER. The CDR3 spells CASSQEPGGRGSEAFF. CDR3 in DNA: TGCGCCAGCAGTCAAGAGCCGGGAGGGCGGGGGAGTGAAGCTTTCTTT.

This clonotype was recorded a few times. This chain uses TRBV7-2 with TRBJ1-1, with 7 bases fitting TRBD1. Losses at the gene ends were 6 bases for V and 1 base for J; bases not matched to a gene: 2. The germline gives CDR1 SGHTA, CDR2 FQGNSA. The CDR3 has 13 residues. CDR3 amino acids: CASRRQGNTEAFF. CDR3 nucleotides: TGTGCCAGCAGGCGACAGGGGAACACTGAAGCTTTCTTT. Full variable domain (rest looked up from reference TRBV7-2 and TRBJ1-1): GAGVSQSPSNKVTEKGKDVELRCDPISGHTALYWYRQSLGQGLEFLIYFQGNSAPDKSGLPSDRFSAERTGGSVSTLTIQRTQQEDSAVYLCASRRQGNTEAFFGQGTRLTVV.

This clonotype was counted between two and nine times. This rearrangement joins TRBV11-1 to TRBJ2-5, with 10 bases aligning to TRBD2. The CDR3 spans 18 residues. Germline V gives CDR1 SGHAT, CDR2 FQDESV (reference sequence). The junction had 16 bases not matched to a gene; V was cut back by 6 bases and J by 3 bases. As DNA, the CDR3 is TGTGCCAGCAGTTCCACCGCCAATCTAGCGGGAGCCAAAGAGACCCAGTACTTC. Its protein product is CASSSTANLAGAKETQYF.

This clonotype was seen repeatedly, ten times or more. V gene TRBV10-3 combines with J gene TRBJ2-1; D uncertain. This CDR3 comprises 13 residues. Trimming left V 5 bases short and J 6 bases short, with 11 bases between. Germline V gene lookup returns CDR1 ENHRY and CDR2 SYGVKD. The DNA for the CDR3 is TGTGCCATCAGTAATAGTAGTTCCAATGAGCAGTTCTTC. Its protein product is CAISNSSSNEQFF.

In its sample, this clonotype was seen a few times. V and J are TRBV27 and TRBJ2-7; D unresolved. V was clipped by 1 base and J by 3 bases, with 10 bases between them. This CDR3 is built from 14 residues. Germline-derived CDR1 and CDR2 are MNHEY and SMNVEV (reference sequence). CDR3 protein: CASSLWRSHYEQYF. The CDR3 nucleotides read TGTGCCAGCAGTTTATGGCGGAGCCACTACGAGCAGTACTTC.

V is TRBV5-1 and J is TRBJ2-3, with TRBD2 matching 8 bases. Germline loops: CDR1 SGHRS, CDR2 YFSETQ. The CDR3 loop spans 16 amino acids. V lost 1 base and J lost 9; bases outside the gene matches: 13. CDR3 nucleotides: TGCGCCAGCAGCTTGTTCGGGACTAGTTTTGACGACACGCAGTATTTT. Its translation: CASSLFGTSFDDTQYF.